Listed below are T cell receptor beta chains from one sample, sequenced in a study of PD-1 blockade in classical Hodgkin lymphoma. Libraries were prepared by immunoSEQ multiplex PCR; TCRdb keeps only in-frame clonotypes and omits some of them. This repertoire shows 20,000 to 25,000 clones, approximately 92% found once; its top ten account for about 0.25%. The sample comprised CD4+ T cells from blood. These receptors came from a human donor with classical Hodgkin lymphoma. Each CDR3 is given with its conserved first and last residue. The order of the fields is V gene, J gene, D gene, clone size, CDR3 DNA, CDR3 protein. A D gene is named only where the DNA matches it firmly. The size field is filled for only some rows; it gives once, few, many or a size class.

>TRBV21-1|TRBJ1-1|.|.
TGTGCCAGCAGCCCATCGCTGAGGGAGTCGAACACTGAAGCTTTCTTT
CASSPSLRESNTEAFF
>TRBV30|TRBJ2-1|.|.
TGTGCCTGGAGCCCCCGGCAGAGGAGGCATGAGCAGTTCTTC
CAWSPRQRRHEQFF
>TRBV5-8|TRBJ2-4|TRBD2|.
TGTGCCAGCAGCTTGTTGGGACTAGCGGGGGTAATCAAAAACATTCAGTACTTC
CASSLLGLAGVIKNIQYF
>TRBV19|TRBJ1-1|TRBD1|.
TGTGCCAGTAGTAAACTACTGACAGGGTCTAAAAGGGTGAACACTGAAGCTTTCTTT
CASSKLLTGSKRVNTEAFF
>TRBV7-6|TRBJ2-3|.|.
TGTGCCAGCAGCCTCCTGGGGCAGGCGTTGGGAGATACGCAGTATTTT
CASSLLGQALGDTQYF
>TRBV23-1|TRBJ2-6|.|.
TGCGCCAGCAGTCAATTCTGGTGGGCGACTCCTGGAGTGGCCAACGTCCTGACTTTC
CASSQFWWATPGVANVLTF
>TRBV2|TRBJ1-1|.|.
TGTGCCATCAATAAGACACCGAACACTGAAGCTTTCTTT
CAINKTPNTEAFF
>TRBV11-1|TRBJ1-4|TRBD1|.
TGTGCCAGCAGCCCAGGACAGGGTGATGAAAAACTGTTTTTT
CASSPGQGDEKLFF
>TRBV19|TRBJ1-2|.|.
TGTGCCAGTAGTATCGAAGCGGACTATGGCTACACCTTC
CASSIEADYGYTF
>TRBV9|TRBJ2-3|.|.
TGTGCCAGCAGCGTAGCGGCAGGGGTAGATACGCAGTATTTT
CASSVAAGVDTQYF
>TRBV23-1|TRBJ1-1|TRBD1|.
TGCGCCAGCAGACCGACAGGGGGCAAGTCGGACACTGAAGCTTTCTTT
CASRPTGGKSDTEAFF
>TRBV7-9|TRBJ1-6|.|.
TGTGCCAGCAGCTTAGTTCGAGGGGGACGGCGCCCTCCTAATTCACCCCTCCACTTT
CASSLVRGGRRPPNSPLHF
>TRBV10-3|TRBJ2-1|.|.
TGTGCCATCAGTGAACTGGCTCGGGAGACTTTTGTAAATGAGCAGTTCTTC
CAISELARETFVNEQFF
>TRBV4-3|TRBJ2-7|.|once
TGCGCCAGCAGCCAAGAAATAAGCAGGTATGGCGAGCAGTACTTC
CASSQEISRYGEQYF
>TRBV5-1|TRBJ1-3|.|.
TGCGCCAGCAGCTTGGCCGGCGGGATCTCTGGAAACACCATATATTTT
CASSLAGGISGNTIYF
>TRBV4-1|TRBJ2-7|.|.
TGCGCCAGCAGCCAAGAATCAGGGCCAACCCCCCCCTACGAGCAGTACTTC
CASSQESGPTPPYEQYF
>TRBV7-2|TRBJ1-4|.|.
TGTGCCAGCAGCCAAGGCTCTCTCGGTGAAAAACTGTTTTTT
CASSQGSLGEKLFF
>TRBV19|TRBJ2-2|TRBD1|.
TGTGCCAGTAGGCAGCCGACAGGGGTAACCGGGGAGCTGTTTTTT
CASRQPTGVTGELFF
>TRBV19|TRBJ2-3|TRBD2|.
TGTGCCAGCTCTAGCGGGAGGGCGTCCCCTAGCACAGATACGCAGTATTTT
CASSSGRASPSTDTQYF
>TRBV9|TRBJ2-7|.|.
TGTGCCAGCAGCGTAGAGGCAGGGAACACCTACGAGCAGTACTTC
CASSVEAGNTYEQYF
>TRBV2|TRBJ1-1|.|.
TGTGCCAGCCGGGGGCGGGACCCCCGGGACACTGAAGCTTTCTTT
CASRGRDPRDTEAFF
>TRBV6-6|TRBJ2-1|TRBD1|.
TGTGCCAGCAGTTCACCGGGACAGGGAAGATTCTTC
CASSSPGQGRFF
>TRBV9|TRBJ1-1|.|.
TGTGCCAGCAGCCCTTGGGGTGGGAAGAACACTGAAGCTTTCTTT
CASSPWGGKNTEAFF
>TRBV27|TRBJ1-1|TRBD1|.
TGTGCCAGCAGTTCCGGGCAGGGGGCGATGAACACTGAAGCTTTCTTT
CASSSGQGAMNTEAFF
>TRBV2|TRBJ2-7|TRBD1|.
TGTGCCAGCAGTGAAGGGACAGGGGTCTACGAGCAGTACTTC
CASSEGTGVYEQYF
>TRBV7-2|TRBJ1-1|TRBD1|.
TGTGCCAGCAGCTTGAGGGGGCCGAACACTGAAGCTTTCTTT
CASSLRGPNTEAFF
>TRBV27|TRBJ2-7|.|.
TGTGCCAGCAGTCTCCAGGGGGGCCTCTACGAGCAGTACTTC
CASSLQGGLYEQYF
>TRBV7-2|TRBJ2-3|TRBD1|.
TGTGCCAGCAGCTCCGGACAGGGATGGAGGACAGATACGCAGTATTTT
CASSSGQGWRTDTQYF
>TRBV9|TRBJ2-5|.|once
TGTGCCAGCAGCGTAGGACGGCTCGGGCAAGAGACCCAGTACTTC
CASSVGRLGQETQYF
>TRBV7-2|TRBJ2-2|.|.
TGTGCCAGCAGCTTAGTCTTGCTCTCCACCGGGGAGCTGTTTTTT
CASSLVLLSTGELFF
>TRBV10-3|TRBJ1-2|.|.
TGTGCCATCAGTGACTTAAGGCAGGGCGGCTACACCTTC
CAISDLRQGGYTF
>TRBV7-2|TRBJ2-1|TRBD2|.
TGTGCCAGCAGCTTTAGCGGGAGATACAATGAGCAGTTCTTC
CASSFSGRYNEQFF
>TRBV5-4|TRBJ1-2|.|.
TGTGCCAGCAGCCCACGACCGGGCTCGGCGGGCTACACCTTC
CASSPRPGSAGYTF
>TRBV18|TRBJ2-3|TRBD2|.
TGTGCCAGCTCACCGGCGACTAGCGGGACGGGCAAGGATACGCAGTATTTT
CASSPATSGTGKDTQYF
>TRBV19|TRBJ2-7|.|.
TGTGCCAGTAGTATAGTGGGCGGTGGCTACGAGCAGTACTTC
CASSIVGGGYEQYF
>TRBV9|TRBJ2-3|.|.
TGTGCCAGCACCCAGGGAGCATCCAGCTCAGATACGCAGTATTTT
CASTQGASSSDTQYF
>TRBV5-1|TRBJ1-3|.|.
TGCGCCAGCAGCTTGGAGGGGACCCCTGGAAACACCATATATTTT
CASSLEGTPGNTIYF
>TRBV5-1|TRBJ2-2|.|.
TGCGCCAGCAGCTTAAGGGGAGCCGGGGAGCTGTTTTTT
CASSLRGAGELFF
>TRBV30|TRBJ1-5|.|few
TGTGCCTGGAGAGGAGCCTACAATCAGCCCCAGCATTTT
CAWRGAYNQPQHF
>TRBV30|TRBJ1-1|.|.
TGTGCCTGGGGAAGGGGGAACACTGAAGCTTTCTTT
CAWGRGNTEAFF
>TRBV19|TRBJ1-5|.|once
TGTGCCAGTAGTCTTCAGGATAGCAATCAGCCCCAGCATTTT
CASSLQDSNQPQHF
>TRBV25-1|TRBJ2-7|.|.
TGTGCCAGCAGTGGAACCGGGAATCACGAGCAGTACTTC
CASSGTGNHEQYF
>TRBV30|TRBJ2-3|TRBD2|once
TGTGCCTGGAGTGCGGGACTAGCGGACACAGATACGCAGTATTTT
CAWSAGLADTDTQYF
>TRBV9|TRBJ1-4|.|once
TGTGCCAGCAGCGTCCAGGGTACGGCTAATGAAAAACTGTTTTTT
CASSVQGTANEKLFF
>TRBV2|TRBJ1-2|TRBD1|.
TGTGCCAGCGCAACTTCTCCGGGACAGGTCAATGGCTACACCTTC
CASATSPGQVNGYTF
>TRBV5-5|TRBJ1-4|.|.
TGTGCCAGCAGCCCGGGCTCCGTCCCAACTAATGAAAAACTGTTTTTT
CASSPGSVPTNEKLFF
>TRBV5-6|TRBJ1-2|TRBD1|.
TGTGCCAGCTCGTGGCGGGACAGCCTCTATGGCTACACCTTC
CASSWRDSLYGYTF
>TRBV27|TRBJ2-1|.|.
TGTGCCAGCAGTCGGACAGCGTGGGGCAATGAGCAGTTCTTC
CASSRTAWGNEQFF
>TRBV5-1|TRBJ1-1|TRBD1|few
TGCGCCAGCAGCTCTACGGGACAGGGGAACACTGAAGCTTTCTTT
CASSSTGQGNTEAFF
>TRBV6-6|TRBJ2-3|.|.
TGTGCCAGCAGTTACAGGGTTCCAGATACGCAGTATTTT
CASSYRVPDTQYF
>TRBV6-6|TRBJ1-2|.|.
TGTGCCAGCAGTTCCTACAGGGACTATGGCTACACCTTC
CASSSYRDYGYTF
>TRBV7-2|TRBJ1-1|.|.
TGTGCCAGCAGCTCCCGAGGCTCCATTGGGAACACTGAAGCTTTCTTT
CASSSRGSIGNTEAFF
>TRBV21-1|TRBJ1-4|.|.
TGTGCCAGCAGCAACGGACAGGGGGCATCCCTGAATGAAAAACTGTTTTTT
CASSNGQGASLNEKLFF
>TRBV4-1|TRBJ1-1|.|.
TGCGCCAGCAGCCAAGATTTTGCGAACTCGGGGGCGAGCACTGAAGCTTTCTTT
CASSQDFANSGASTEAFF
>TRBV6-5|TRBJ1-5|.|.
TGTGCCAGCGGGCGGGTGAATAGCAATCAGCCCCAGCATTTT
CASGRVNSNQPQHF
>TRBV10-3|TRBJ1-2|.|.
TGTGCCGCTGTAACCGGCAGGACCAACTATGGCTACACCTTC
CAAVTGRTNYGYTF
>TRBV7-6|TRBJ1-1|.|.
TGTGCCAGCAGATCGGGGAGGTTCTTT
CASRSGRFF
>TRBV7-8|TRBJ1-2|.|.
TGTGCCAGCAGCTTAGCCCCCGGGGTGCAGGGGCCCTATGGCTACACCTTC
CASSLAPGVQGPYGYTF
>TRBV7-9|TRBJ1-1|.|few
TGTGCCAGCAGCTTATTGGGAGGCCCCGTTGAAGCTTTCTTT
CASSLLGGPVEAFF